These 3 T cell receptor beta chains originate from one sample sequenced in a study of identical twins. TCRdb reprocessed the 5' RACE reads with MiXCR, giving one entry per CDR3 protein. The sample has around 1.7 million distinct CDR3 sequences, less than 40% seen once. The specimen sequenced was cord blood. The receptor source for this set is a newborn girl in good health.

This clonotype showed up just a few times. The chain carries TRBV20-1 and TRBJ1-5, with D perhaps matching TRBD1 (5 bases). Germline V gene data show CDR1 as DFQATT and CDR2 as SNEGSKA (reference sequence). This CDR3 region has 20 residues. V was pared by 0 bases and J by 0 bases, with 24 bases between. The CDR3 loop is CSARDFPKGPFVNSNQPQHF. The CDR3 nucleotides are TGCAGTGCTAGAGATTTCCCGAAGGGACCATTCGTCAATAGCAATCAGCCCCAGCATTTT.

The chain is built from TRBV6-6 and TRBJ2-7, with 10 bases fitting TRBD2. The germline gives CDR1 MNHNY, CDR2 SVGAGI (reference sequence). The CDR3 extends over 13 amino acids. The ends lost 8 bases at V and 3 bases at J; junction bases unmatched: 4. The CDR3 here is CASGLAGVYEQYF. Here the CDR3 DNA reads TGTGCCAGCGGGCTAGCGGGAGTCTACGAGCAGTACTTC.

V and J are TRBV6-5 and TRBJ1-1; the match to TRBD1 covers 7 bases. Germline values: CDR1 MNHEY, CDR2 SVGAGI. V shed 4 bases and J 5 bases; nucleotides not matched to a gene: 7. This CDR3 spans 14 amino acids. DNA for the CDR3: TGTGCCAGCAGTTCCCTGACAGGGTGGACTGAAGCTTTCTTT. Translation: CASSSLTGWTEAFF.